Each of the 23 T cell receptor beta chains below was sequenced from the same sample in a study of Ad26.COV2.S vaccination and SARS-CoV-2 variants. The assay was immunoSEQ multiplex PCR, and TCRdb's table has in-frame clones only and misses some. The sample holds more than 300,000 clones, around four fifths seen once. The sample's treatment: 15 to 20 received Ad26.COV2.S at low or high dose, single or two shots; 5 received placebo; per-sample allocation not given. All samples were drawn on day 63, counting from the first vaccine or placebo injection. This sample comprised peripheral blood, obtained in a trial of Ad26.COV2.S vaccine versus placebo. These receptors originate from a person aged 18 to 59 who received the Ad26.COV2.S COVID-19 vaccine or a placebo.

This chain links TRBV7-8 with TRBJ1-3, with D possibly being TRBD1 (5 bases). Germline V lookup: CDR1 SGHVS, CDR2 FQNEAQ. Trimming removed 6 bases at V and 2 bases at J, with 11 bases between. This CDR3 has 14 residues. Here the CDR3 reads CASRRGVTGNTIYF. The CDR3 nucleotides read TGTGCCAGCAGAAGAGGGGTAACTGGAAACACCATATATTTT.

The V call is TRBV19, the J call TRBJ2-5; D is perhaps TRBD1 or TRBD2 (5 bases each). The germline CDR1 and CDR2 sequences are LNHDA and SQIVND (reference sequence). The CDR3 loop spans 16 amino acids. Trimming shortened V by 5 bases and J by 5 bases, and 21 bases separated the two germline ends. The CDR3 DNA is TGTGCCAGTAGTTACGACTCCGGGACCGAGAGGGAGACCCAGTACTTC. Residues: CASSYDSGTERETQYF.

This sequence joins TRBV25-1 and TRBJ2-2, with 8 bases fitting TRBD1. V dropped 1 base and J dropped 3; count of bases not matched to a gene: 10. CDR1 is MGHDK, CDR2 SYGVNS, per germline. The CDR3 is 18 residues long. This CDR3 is CASSESGRGHVDTGELFF. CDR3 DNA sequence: TGTGCCAGCAGTGAATCTGGCAGGGGGCATGTGGACACCGGGGAGCTGTTTTTT.

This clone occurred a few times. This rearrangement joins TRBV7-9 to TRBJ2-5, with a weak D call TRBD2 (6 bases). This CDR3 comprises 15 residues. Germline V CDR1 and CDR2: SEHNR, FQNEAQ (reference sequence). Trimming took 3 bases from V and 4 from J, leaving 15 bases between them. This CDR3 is CASSFIAGGAETQYF. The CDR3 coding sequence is TGTGCCAGCAGCTTTATAGCCGGGGGTGCAGAGACCCAGTACTTC. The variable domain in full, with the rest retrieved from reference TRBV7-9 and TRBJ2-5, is DTGVSQNPRHKITKRGQNVTFRCDPISEHNRLYWYRQTLGQGPEFLTYFQNEAQLEKSRLLSDRFSAERPKGSFSTLEIQRTEQGDSAMYLCASSFIAGGAETQYFGPGTRLLVL.

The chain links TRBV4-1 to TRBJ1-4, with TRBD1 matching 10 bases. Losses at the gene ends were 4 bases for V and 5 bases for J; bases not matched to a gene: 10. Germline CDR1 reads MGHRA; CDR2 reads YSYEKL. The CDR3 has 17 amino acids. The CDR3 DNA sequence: TGCGCCAGCAGCCCGACAGGGGGCGCGGGGTGGAATGAAAAACTGTTTTTT. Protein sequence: CASSPTGGAGWNEKLFF.

This CDR3 is CASIDRPLNTEAFF. CDR3 nucleotide sequence: TGTGCCAGTATAGACAGGCCTTTGAACACTGAAGCTTTCTTT. The rearrangement links TRBV19 to TRBJ1-1, with D possibly matching TRBD1 (6 bases). CDR3 size: 14 residues. Germline V gene data show CDR1 as LNHDA and CDR2 as SQIVND (reference sequence). The V end was cut by 7 bases, the J end by 0 bases, with 12 bases between.

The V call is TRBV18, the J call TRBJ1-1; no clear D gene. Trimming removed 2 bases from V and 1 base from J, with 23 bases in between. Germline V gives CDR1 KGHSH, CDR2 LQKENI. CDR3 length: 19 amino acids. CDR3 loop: CASSPNVGSAGNKNTEAFF. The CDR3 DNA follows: TGTGCCAGCTCACCAAATGTGGGGTCGGCAGGCAATAAGAACACTGAAGCTTTCTTT.

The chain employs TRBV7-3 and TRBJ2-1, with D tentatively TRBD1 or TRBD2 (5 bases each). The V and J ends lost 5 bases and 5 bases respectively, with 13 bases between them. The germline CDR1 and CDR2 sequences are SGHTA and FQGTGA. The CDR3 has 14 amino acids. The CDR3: CASSPHGTHNEQFF. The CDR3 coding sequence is TGTGCCAGCAGCCCTCACGGGACCCACAATGAGCAGTTCTTC.

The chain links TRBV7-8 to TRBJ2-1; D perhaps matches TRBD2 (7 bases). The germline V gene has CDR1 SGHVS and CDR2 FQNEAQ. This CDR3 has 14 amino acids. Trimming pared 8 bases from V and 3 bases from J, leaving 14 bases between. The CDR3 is CASGGASIYNEQFF. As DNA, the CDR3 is TGTGCCAGCGGGGGGGCGTCAATCTACAATGAGCAGTTCTTC.

For the CDR3, the DNA is TGTGCCAGCAGCCAATACATGTGGCAGGGGGGAGAGACCCAGTACTTC. It codes for CASSQYMWQGGETQYF. This sequence joins TRBV7-9 and TRBJ2-5; tentative D call: TRBD1 (7 bases). CDR3 length: 16 residues. V gave up 5 bases and J gave up 4 bases, with 20 bases separating them. Germline lookup yields CDR1 SEHNR and CDR2 FQNEAQ (reference sequence). Filled out from reference TRBV7-9 and TRBJ2-5, the complete variable domain reads DTGVSQNPRHKITKRGQNVTFRCDPISEHNRLYWYRQTLGQGPEFLTYFQNEAQLEKSRLLSDRFSAERPKGSFSTLEIQRTEQGDSAMYLCASSQYMWQGGETQYFGPGTRLLVL.

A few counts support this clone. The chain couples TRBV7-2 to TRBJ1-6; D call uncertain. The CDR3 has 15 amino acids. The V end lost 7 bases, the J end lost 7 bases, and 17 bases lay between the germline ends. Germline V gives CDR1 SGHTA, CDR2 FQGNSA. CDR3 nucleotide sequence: TGTGCCAGCACTTATCGGGGTAGTGGGAATTCACCCCTCCACTTT. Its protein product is CASTYRGSGNSPLHF.

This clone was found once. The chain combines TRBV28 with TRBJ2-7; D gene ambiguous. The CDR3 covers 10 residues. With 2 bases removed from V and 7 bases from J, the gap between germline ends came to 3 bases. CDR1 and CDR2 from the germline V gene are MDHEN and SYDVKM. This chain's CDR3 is CASSLTEQYF. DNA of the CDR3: TGTGCCAGCAGTTTAACAGAGCAGTACTTC.

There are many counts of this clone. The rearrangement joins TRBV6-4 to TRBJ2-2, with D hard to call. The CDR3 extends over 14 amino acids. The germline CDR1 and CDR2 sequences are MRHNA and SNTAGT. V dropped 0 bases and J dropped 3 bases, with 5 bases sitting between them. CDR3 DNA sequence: TGTGCCAGCAGTGACTCTCTGGACACCGGGGAGCTGTTTTTT. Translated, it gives CASSDSLDTGELFF.

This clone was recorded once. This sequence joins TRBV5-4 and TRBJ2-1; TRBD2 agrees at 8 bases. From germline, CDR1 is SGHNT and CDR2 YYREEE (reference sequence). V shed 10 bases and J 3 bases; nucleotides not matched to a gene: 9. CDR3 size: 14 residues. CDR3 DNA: TGTGCCTCCAGAGGGGCGGGGGGCTACAATGAGCAGTTCTTC. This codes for CASRGAGGYNEQFF.

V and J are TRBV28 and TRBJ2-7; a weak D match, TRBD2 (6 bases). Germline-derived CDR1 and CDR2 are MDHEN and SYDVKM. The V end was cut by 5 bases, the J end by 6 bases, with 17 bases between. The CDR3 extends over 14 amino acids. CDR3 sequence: CASSLYPGASEQYF. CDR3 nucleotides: TGTGCCAGCAGTCTTTACCCGGGAGCCTCCGAGCAGTACTTC.

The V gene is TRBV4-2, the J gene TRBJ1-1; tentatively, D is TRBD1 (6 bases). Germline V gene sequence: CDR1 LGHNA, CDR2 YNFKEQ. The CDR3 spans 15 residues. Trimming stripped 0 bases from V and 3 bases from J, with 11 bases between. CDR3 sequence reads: CASSQDGRGDTEAFF. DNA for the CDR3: TGTGCCAGCAGCCAAGATGGGAGGGGGGACACTGAAGCTTTCTTT.

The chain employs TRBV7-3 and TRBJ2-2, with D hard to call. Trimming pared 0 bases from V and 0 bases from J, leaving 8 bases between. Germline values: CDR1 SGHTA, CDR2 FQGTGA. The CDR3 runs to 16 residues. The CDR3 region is CASSLTGAPNTGELFF. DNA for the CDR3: TGTGCCAGCAGCTTAACAGGTGCTCCGAACACCGGGGAGCTGTTTTTT.

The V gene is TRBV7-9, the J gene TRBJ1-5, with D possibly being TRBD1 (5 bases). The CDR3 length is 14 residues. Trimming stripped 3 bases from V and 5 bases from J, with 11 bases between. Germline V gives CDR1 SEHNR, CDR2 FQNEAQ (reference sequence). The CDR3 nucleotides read TGTGCCAGCAGCTTGGGGGGGATCGATCAGCCCCAGCATTTT. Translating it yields CASSLGGIDQPQHF.

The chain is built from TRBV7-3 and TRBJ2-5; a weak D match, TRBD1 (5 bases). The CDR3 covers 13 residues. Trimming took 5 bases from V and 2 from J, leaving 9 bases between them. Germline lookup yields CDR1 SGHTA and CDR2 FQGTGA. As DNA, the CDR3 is TGTGCCAGCAGCCAAGGGGCGCAAGAGACCCAGTACTTC. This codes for CASSQGAQETQYF.

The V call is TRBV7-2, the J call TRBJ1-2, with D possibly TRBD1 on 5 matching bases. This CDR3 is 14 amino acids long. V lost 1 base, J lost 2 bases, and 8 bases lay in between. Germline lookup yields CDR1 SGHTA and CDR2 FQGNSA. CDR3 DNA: TGTGCCAGCAGCTTAGACCCAGGGAACTATGGCTACACCTTC. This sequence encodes CASSLDPGNYGYTF.

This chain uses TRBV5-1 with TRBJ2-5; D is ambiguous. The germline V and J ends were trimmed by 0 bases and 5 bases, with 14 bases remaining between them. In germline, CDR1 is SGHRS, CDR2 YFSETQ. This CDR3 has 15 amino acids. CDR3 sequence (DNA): TGCGCCAGCAGCTTGGTCGGCGCTAGTAGGGAGACCCAGTACTTC. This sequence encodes CASSLVGASRETQYF.

The CDR3 DNA sequence: TGTGCCAGCCTCTCCGATTCTGAGCAGTTCTTC. Its protein product is CASLSDSEQFF. The rearrangement joins TRBV2 to TRBJ2-1; D uncertain. The germline V and J ends were trimmed by 8 bases and 9 bases, with 11 bases remaining between them. This CDR3 is 11 amino acids long. Germline lookup yields CDR1 SNHLY and CDR2 FYNNEI.

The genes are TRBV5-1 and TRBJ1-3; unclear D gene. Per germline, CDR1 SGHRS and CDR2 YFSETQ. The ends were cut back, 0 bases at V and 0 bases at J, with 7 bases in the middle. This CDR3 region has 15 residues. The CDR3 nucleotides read TGCGCCAGCAGCTTGGATGGCATCTCTGGAAACACCATATATTTT. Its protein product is CASSLDGISGNTIYF.